Sequencing of this TCR beta chain was carried out in a study of cytomegalovirus exposure and HLA in healthy donors. Germline assignment: CDR1 SGHTA and CDR2 FQGTGA. The length of the CDR3 is 15 residues. The V and J ends lost 2 bases and 2 bases, in that order; junction bases with no gene match: 4. A note on this clone: Antigen unknown.

Study-level points and caveats: Many donors carried some public TCRs, although rarity characterized most TCR sequences.

Primers for the PCR totalled 60 Vbeta and 13 Jbeta. Method: immunoSEQ multiplex PCR; TCRdb's copy keeps in-frame clones and lacks some. The sample has 100,000 to 150,000 clones, 73% seen once. The material sequenced was PBMCs. The sequence derives from a man between 60 and 75 years old in good health and CMV-seropositive. The rearrangement uses TRBV7-3 and TRBJ2-3; 7 bases map to TRBD2. The CDR3 region has the DNA TGTGCCAGCAGCTTACTAGCGGAGGTCACAGATACGCAGTATTTT. Translating gives CASSLLAEVTDTQYF.